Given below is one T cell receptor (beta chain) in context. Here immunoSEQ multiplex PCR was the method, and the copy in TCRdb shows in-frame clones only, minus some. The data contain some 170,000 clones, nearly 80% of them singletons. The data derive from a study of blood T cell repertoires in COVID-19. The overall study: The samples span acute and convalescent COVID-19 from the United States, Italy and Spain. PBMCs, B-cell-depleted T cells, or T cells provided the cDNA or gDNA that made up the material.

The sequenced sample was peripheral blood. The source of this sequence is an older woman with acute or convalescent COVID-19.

The CDR3 DNA is TGTGCCACCAGTGATGGACAGGTCTGGCCCTACGAGCAGTACTTC. Its translation is CATSDGQVWPYEQYF. The chain links TRBV24-1 to TRBJ2-7, with 7 bases identical to TRBD1. Looked up from germline, CDR1 is KGHDR and CDR2 is SFDVKD. The CDR3 has 15 residues. V lost 3 bases and J lost 2; bases outside the gene matches: 6.